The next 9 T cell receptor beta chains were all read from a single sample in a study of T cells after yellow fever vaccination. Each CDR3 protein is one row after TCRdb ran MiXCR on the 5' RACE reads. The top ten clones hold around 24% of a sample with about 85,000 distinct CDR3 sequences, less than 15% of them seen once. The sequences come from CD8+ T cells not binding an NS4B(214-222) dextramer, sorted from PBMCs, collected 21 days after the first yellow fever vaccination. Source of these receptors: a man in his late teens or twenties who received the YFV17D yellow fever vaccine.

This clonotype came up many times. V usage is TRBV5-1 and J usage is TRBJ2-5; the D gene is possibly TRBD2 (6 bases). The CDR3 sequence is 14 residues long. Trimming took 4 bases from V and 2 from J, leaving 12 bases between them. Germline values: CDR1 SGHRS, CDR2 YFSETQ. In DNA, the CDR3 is TGCGCCAGCAGCCCGGGGACTGGACAAGAGACCCAGTACTTC. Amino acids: CASSPGTGQETQYF.

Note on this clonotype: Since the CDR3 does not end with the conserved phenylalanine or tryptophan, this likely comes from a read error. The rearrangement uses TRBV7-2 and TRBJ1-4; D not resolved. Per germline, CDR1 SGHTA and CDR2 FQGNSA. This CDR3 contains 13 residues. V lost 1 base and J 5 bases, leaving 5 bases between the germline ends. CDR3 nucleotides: TGTGCCAGCAGCTTAGGACCGAATGAAAAACTGTTTATT. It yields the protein CASSLGPNEKLFI.

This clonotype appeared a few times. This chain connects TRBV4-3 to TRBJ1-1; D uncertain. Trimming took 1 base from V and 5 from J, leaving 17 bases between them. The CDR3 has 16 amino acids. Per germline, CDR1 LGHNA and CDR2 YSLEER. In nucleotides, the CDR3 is TGCGCCAGCAGCCAAGCAGGAGTCGTAGAGGGAACTGAAGCTTTCTTT. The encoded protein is CASSQAGVVEGTEAFF.

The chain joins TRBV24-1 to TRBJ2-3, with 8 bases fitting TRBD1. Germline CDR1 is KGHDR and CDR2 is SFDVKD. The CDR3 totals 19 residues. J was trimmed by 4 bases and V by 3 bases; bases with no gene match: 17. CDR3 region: CATSDPELDRGFGSDTQYF. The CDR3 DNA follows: TGTGCCACCAGTGATCCGGAGCTCGACAGGGGTTTTGGTTCAGATACGCAGTATTTT.

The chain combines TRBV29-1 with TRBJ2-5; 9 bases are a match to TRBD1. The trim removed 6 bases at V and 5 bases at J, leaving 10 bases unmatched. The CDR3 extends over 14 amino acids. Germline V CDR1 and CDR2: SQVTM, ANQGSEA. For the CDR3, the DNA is TGCAGCGTGGGGACAGGGCTAATGAGTGAGACCCAGTACTTC. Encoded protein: CSVGTGLMSETQYF.

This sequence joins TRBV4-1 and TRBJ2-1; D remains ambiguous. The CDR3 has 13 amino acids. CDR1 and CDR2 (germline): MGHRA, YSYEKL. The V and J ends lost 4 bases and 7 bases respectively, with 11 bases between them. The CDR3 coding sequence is TGCGCCAGCAGCCTTTCCCGTATGAATGAGCAGTTCTTC. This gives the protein CASSLSRMNEQFF.

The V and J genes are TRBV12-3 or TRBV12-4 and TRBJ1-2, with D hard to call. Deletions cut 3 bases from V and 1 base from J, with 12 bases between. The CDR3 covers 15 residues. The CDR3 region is CASSFKLDFNYGYTF. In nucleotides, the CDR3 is TGTGCCAGCAGTTTTAAGCTAGATTTTAACTATGGCTACACCTTC.

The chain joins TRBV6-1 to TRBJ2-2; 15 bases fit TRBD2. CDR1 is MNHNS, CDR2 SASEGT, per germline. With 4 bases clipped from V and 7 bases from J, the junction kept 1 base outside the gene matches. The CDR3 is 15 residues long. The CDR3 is CASSGTSGGVGELFF. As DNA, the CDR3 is TGTGCCAGCAGTGGGACTAGCGGGGGGGTCGGGGAGCTGTTTTTT.

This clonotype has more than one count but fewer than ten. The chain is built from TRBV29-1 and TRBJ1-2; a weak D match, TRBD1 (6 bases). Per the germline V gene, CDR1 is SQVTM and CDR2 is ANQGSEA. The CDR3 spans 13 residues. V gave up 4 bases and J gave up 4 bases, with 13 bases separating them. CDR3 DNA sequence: TGCAGCGTTGTCGGGGGCTTATTCTATGGCTACACCTTC. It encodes CSVVGGLFYGYTF.